This T cell receptor (beta chain) comes out of a study of cytomegalovirus exposure and HLA in healthy donors. Using immunoSEQ multiplex PCR, the repertoire was profiled, and TCRdb retains in-frame clones only, with some absent. The table has 90,000 or so clones, around 85% seen once. In germline, CDR1 is MNHEY, CDR2 SVGAGI. V dropped 2 bases and J dropped 2 bases, with 6 bases sitting between them. This CDR3 spans 13 amino acids. This clone was picked up a small number of times. Other DNA sequences of this sample code for an identical CDR3. The J gene is TRBJ1-2, the V gene TRBV6-5, with D maybe TRBD1 (6 bases). The specimen was PBMCs. The sequence came from a young man in good health and CMV-seropositive. The CDR3 region is CASSYGQNYGYTF. CDR3 nucleotide sequence: TGTGCCAGCAGTTACGGACAGAACTATGGCTACACCTTC.